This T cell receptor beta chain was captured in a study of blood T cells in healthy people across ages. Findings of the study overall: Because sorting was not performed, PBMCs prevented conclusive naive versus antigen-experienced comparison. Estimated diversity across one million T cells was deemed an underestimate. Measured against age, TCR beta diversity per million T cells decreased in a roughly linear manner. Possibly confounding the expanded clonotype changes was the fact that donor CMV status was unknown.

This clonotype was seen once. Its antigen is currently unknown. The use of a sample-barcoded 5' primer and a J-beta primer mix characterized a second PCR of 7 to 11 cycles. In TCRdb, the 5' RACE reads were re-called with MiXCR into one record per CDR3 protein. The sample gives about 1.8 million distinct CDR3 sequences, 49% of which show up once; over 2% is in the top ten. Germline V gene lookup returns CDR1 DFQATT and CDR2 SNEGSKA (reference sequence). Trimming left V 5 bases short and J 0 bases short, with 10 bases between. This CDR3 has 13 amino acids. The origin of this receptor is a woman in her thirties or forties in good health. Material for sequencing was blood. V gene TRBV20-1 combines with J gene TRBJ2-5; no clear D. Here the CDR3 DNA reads TGCAGTGCTTGTCCATCGTACCAAGAGACCCAGTACTTC. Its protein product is CSACPSYQETQYF.